A single sample is the source of the 21 T cell receptor beta chains below, sequenced in a study of T cell clusters in autoimmune cytopenias. Some 38,000 genome equivalents of blood DNA were amplified for TRB. TRB was amplified by touch-down multiplex PCR, primer pools A and B combined. No DNA is given; TCRdb re-called the multiplex PCR reads and lists each CDR3 protein once. The table lists some 5,600 distinct CDR3 sequences. This same sample was also taken into another study, of T cell repertoires in aging, cancer and after chemotherapy.

Sequencing was done on a sample of peripheral blood. All receptors derive from a human donor in good health.

In terms of frequency, this clonotype is medium-sized. The J gene is TRBJ1-6, the V gene TRBV30. Germline loops: CDR1 GTSNPN, CDR2 SVGIG (reference sequence). CDR3 length equals 13 residues. CDR3 loop: CAWSPSDVVPLHF.

Its frequency marks this clonotype as medium-sized. J is TRBJ2-3 and V is TRBV27; TCRdb calls TRBD1, which cannot be checked without DNA. The CDR3 runs to 15 residues. Germline CDR1 reads MNHEY; CDR2 reads SMNVEV (reference sequence). The CDR3 spells CASTLLTGITDTQYF.

J is TRBJ1-2 and V is TRBV12-3 or TRBV12-4. The CDR3 is 11 amino acids. Here the CDR3 reads CASTLRSGYTF.

The chain employs TRBV7-6 and TRBJ1-3. Per the germline V gene, CDR1 is SGHVS and CDR2 is FNYEAQ. The CDR3 consists of 14 residues. The CDR3 spells CASSLEGPGNTIYF.

This clonotype registers medium-sized (0.01 to 0.1%) by frequency. This rearrangement joins TRBV6-5 to TRBJ2-7; checking the TCRdb D call of TRBD1 is not possible without DNA. The germline gives CDR1 MNHEY, CDR2 SVGAGI. CDR3 length: 14 amino acids. CDR3 sequence reads: CASRKGQGLYEQYF.

Its frequency marks this clonotype as medium-sized. The chain couples TRBV24-1 to TRBJ2-7; TCRdb picks TRBD1, but there is no DNA to check that call. The CDR3 is 14 residues long. Germline CDR1 is KGHDR and CDR2 is SFDVKD. The CDR3 protein is CATSSRGLVGEQYF.

This clonotype is deemed medium-sized by its frequency. The genes are TRBV19 and TRBJ1-5. Germline V lookup: CDR1 LNHDA, CDR2 SQIVND (reference sequence). The CDR3 length is 14 residues. CDR3 loop: CASSILSAPQPQHF.

Its frequency marks this clonotype as medium-sized. The chain employs TRBV27 and TRBJ2-3; as DNA is missing, the TRBD2 call by TCRdb cannot be tested. The CDR3 sequence is 16 residues long. Germline assignment: CDR1 MNHEY and CDR2 SMNVEV (reference sequence). The CDR3 sequence is CASSSILAGGTDTQYF.

The chain couples TRBV18 to TRBJ2-7; TCRdb selects TRBD2, and the lack of DNA leaves this call unchecked. CDR1 KGHSH and CDR2 LQKENI come from the germline V gene. The CDR3 totals 15 residues. Here the CDR3 reads CASSPLSGGAHEQYF.

The V call is TRBV5-4, the J call TRBJ2-1; TCRdb's assignment of TRBD1 cannot be checked, as there is no DNA. The germline CDR1 and CDR2 sequences are SGHNT and YYREEE (reference sequence). The length of the CDR3 is 18 residues. CDR3 protein: CASSQRTRPSGVHNEQFF. Looking up the rest from reference TRBV5-4 and TRBJ2-1 gives the full variable domain: ETGVTQSPTHLIKTRGQQVTLRCSSQSGHNTVSWYQQALGQGPQFIFQYYREEENGRGNFPPRFSGLQFPNYSSELNVNALELDDSALYLCASSQRTRPSGVHNEQFFGPGTRLTVL.

This rearrangement joins TRBV5-1 to TRBJ1-2; the TCRdb D gene call, TRBD1, has no DNA to confirm it. The germline V gene encodes CDR1 SGHRS and CDR2 YFSETQ. This CDR3 is built from 14 residues. This chain's CDR3 is CASSLRGQGSGYTF.

This sequence joins TRBV11-3 and TRBJ2-1; the TCRdb D gene call, TRBD1, has no DNA to confirm it. Germline lookup yields CDR1 SGHNT and CDR2 YENEEA. CDR3 length equals 16 residues. The CDR3 protein is CASSKGTTSAHNEQFF.

Considering frequency, this clonotype is medium-sized. The CDR3 sequence is CASSYVALKSNSYGYTF. The chain employs TRBV6-5 and TRBJ1-2. Germline CDR1 and CDR2: MNHEY and SVGAGI. The length of the CDR3 is 17 residues.

This clonotype shows up as medium-sized by frequency. J is TRBJ2-2 and V is TRBV19. This CDR3 region has 16 residues. CDR1 and CDR2 from the germline V gene are LNHDA and SQIVND (reference sequence). CDR3 loop: CASSIAPGANTGELFF. Together with reference TRBV19 and TRBJ2-2, the CDR3 gives the full variable domain: DGGITQSPKYLFRKEGQNVTLSCEQNLNHDAMYWYRQDPGQGLRLIYYSQIVNDFQKGDIAEGYSVSREKKESFPLTVTSAQKNPTAFYLCASSIAPGANTGELFFGEGSRLTVL.

The chain joins TRBV5-4 to TRBJ2-1. CDR1 is SGHNT, CDR2 YYREEE, per germline (reference sequence). This CDR3 comprises 16 residues. CDR3: CASSLQTVRSGGEQFF.

The chain combines TRBV6-2 or TRBV6-3 with TRBJ2-1; TCRdb's D gene call, TRBD2, goes unchecked for lack of DNA. The CDR3 is made up of 15 amino acids. Germline values: CDR1 MNHEY, CDR2 SVGEGT. The CDR3: CASSNLAGGRDEQFF.

This clonotype is medium-sized (0.01 to 0.1%) by frequency. The chain links TRBV29-1 to TRBJ1-1; the D call from TCRdb, TRBD1, cannot be confirmed without DNA. The CDR3 length is 15 residues. Looked up from germline, CDR1 is SQVTM and CDR2 is ANQGSEA. The CDR3: CSVERVAGVDTEAFF. The full variable domain, its missing parts supplied by reference TRBV29-1 and TRBJ1-1, is SAVISQKPSRDICQRGTSLTIQCQVDSQVTMMFWYRQQPGQSLTLIATANQGSEATYESGFVIDKFPISRPNLTFSTLTVSNMSPEDSSIYLCSVERVAGVDTEAFFGQGTRLTVV.

This clonotype is medium-sized by frequency. The genes are TRBV6-5 and TRBJ2-7. In germline, CDR1 is MNHEY, CDR2 SVGAGI. This CDR3 is built from 11 residues. CDR3 residues: CASSLDYEQYF.

The genes are TRBV19 and TRBJ2-2; TCRdb indicates TRBD1, and absent DNA this call remains unverified. In germline, CDR1 is LNHDA, CDR2 SQIVND (reference sequence). The CDR3 length is 16 residues. The CDR3 region is CASSRPGTGNTGELFF.

CDR3 sequence: CSTSLAGATDTQYF. The chain couples TRBV20-1 to TRBJ2-3; the TCRdb call, TRBD2, lacks DNA for checking. The CDR3 has 14 amino acids. Per germline, CDR1 DFQATT and CDR2 SNEGSKA (reference sequence).

This clonotype shows up as medium-sized (0.01 to 0.1%) by frequency. This sequence joins TRBV27 and TRBJ2-3; the D call from TCRdb, TRBD1, cannot be confirmed without DNA. The CDR3 consists of 14 residues. Germline V gene data show CDR1 as MNHEY and CDR2 as SMNVEV (reference sequence). The CDR3 protein is CASSWGQVTDTQYF.